This T cell receptor beta chain is from a study of ipilimumab plus nivolumab after autologous stem cell transplantation. Study-level information: Median doses per patient: 4 or 5 ipilimumab, under 10 nivolumab. Myeloma cases were transplant-naive high-risk or relapsed within 3 years post first autologous transplant.

Germline values: CDR1 MGHRA, CDR2 YSYEKL. CDR3 size: 16 residues. V gave up 1 base and J gave up 3 bases; unmatched junction bases: 6. Assay used: immunoSEQ multiplex PCR; TCRdb lists only in-frame clones, some missing. This table holds some 40,000 clones, around 93% found once. Patients got ipilimumab 1 mg/kg beginning 14 to 28 days post-transplant. Study findings and constraints: TCR repertoire, Treg phenotype and gut microbiota reportedly support more study of this approach.

A note on this clone: The antigen is unknown.

The sequencing used PBMCs, collected in a trial of ipilimumab plus nivolumab as post-transplant consolidation. This receptor was obtained from a male donor with multiple myeloma. This chain joins TRBV4-1 and TRBJ2-5; 9 nucleotides match TRBD2. The CDR3 DNA is TGCGCCAGCAGCCAAGGACTAGCGGATGGGGAAGAGACCCAGTACTTC. Protein product: CASSQGLADGEETQYF.